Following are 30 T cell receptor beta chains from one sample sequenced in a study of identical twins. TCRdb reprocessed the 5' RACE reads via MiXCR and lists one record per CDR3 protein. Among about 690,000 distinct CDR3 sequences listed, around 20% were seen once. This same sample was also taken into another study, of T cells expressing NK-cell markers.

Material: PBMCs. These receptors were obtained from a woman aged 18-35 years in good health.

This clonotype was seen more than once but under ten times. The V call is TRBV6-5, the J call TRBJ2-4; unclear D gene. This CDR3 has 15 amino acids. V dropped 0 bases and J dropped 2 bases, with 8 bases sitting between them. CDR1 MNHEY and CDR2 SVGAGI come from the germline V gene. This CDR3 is CASSYSWRSKNIQYF. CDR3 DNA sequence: TGTGCCAGCAGTTACTCTTGGCGATCCAAAAACATTCAGTACTTC.

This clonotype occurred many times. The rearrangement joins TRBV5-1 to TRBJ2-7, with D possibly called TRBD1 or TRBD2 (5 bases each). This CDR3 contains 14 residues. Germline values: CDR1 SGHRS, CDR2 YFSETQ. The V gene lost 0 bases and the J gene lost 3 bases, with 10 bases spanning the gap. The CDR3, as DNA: TGCGCCAGCAGCTTGGAGGGACGGGACTACGAGCAGTACTTC. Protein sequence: CASSLEGRDYEQYF. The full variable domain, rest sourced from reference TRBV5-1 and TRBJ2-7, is KAGVTQTPRYLIKTRGQQVTLSCSPISGHRSVSWYQQTPGQGLQFLFEYFSETQRNKGNFPGRFSGRQFSNSRSEMNVSTLELGDSALYLCASSLEGRDYEQYFGPGTRLTVT.

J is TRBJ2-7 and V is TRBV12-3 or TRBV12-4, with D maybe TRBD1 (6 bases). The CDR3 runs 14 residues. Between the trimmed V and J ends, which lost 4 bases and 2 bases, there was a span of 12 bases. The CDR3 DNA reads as TGTGCCAGCAGTTCCCAGACAGGTCCCTACGAGCAGTACTTC. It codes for CASSSQTGPYEQYF.

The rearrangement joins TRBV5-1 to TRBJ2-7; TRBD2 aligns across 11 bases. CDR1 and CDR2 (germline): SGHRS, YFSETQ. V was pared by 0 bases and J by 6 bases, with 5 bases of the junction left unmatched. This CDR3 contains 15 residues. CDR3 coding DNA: TGCGCCAGCAGCTTGGCCCTAGCGGGAGGACTCGAGCAGTACTTC. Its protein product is CASSLALAGGLEQYF.

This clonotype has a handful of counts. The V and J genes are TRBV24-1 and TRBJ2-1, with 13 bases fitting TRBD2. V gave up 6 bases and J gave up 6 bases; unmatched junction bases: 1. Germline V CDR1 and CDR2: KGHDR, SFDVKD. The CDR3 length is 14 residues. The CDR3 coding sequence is TGTGCCACCAGTACTAGCGGGAGGGCCAATGAGCAGTTCTTC. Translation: CATSTSGRANEQFF.

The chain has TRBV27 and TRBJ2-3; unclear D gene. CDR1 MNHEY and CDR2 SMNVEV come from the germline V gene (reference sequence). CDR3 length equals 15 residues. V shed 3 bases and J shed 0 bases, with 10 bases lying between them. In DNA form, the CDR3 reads TGTGCCAGCAGTTTCGATCGCCCTAGCACAGATACGCAGTATTTT. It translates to CASSFDRPSTDTQYF.

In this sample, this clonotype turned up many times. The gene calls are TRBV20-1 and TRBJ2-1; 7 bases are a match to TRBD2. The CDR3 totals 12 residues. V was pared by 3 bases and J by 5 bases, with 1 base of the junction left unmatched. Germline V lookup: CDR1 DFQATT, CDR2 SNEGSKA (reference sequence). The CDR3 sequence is CSASGRNNEQFF. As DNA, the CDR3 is TGCAGTGCTAGCGGGAGGAACAATGAGCAGTTCTTC.

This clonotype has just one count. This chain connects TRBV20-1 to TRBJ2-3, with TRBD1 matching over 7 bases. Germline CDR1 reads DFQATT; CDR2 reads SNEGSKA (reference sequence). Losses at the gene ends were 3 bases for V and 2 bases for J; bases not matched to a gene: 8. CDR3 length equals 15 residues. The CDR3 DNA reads TGCAGTGCTAGGGGTACACAGGGGCCCACAGATACGCAGTATTTT. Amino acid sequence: CSARGTQGPTDTQYF.

CDR3 nucleotide sequence: TGTGCCAGCAGTACTACGGGGCTAGCGGGGCACAATGAGCAGTTCTTC. It specifies CASSTTGLAGHNEQFF. The chain is built from TRBV27 and TRBJ2-1; TRBD2 agrees at 9 bases. V lost 5 bases, J lost 5 bases, and 10 bases stayed unmatched. CDR3 length: 16 residues. From germline, CDR1 is MNHEY and CDR2 SMNVEV (reference sequence).

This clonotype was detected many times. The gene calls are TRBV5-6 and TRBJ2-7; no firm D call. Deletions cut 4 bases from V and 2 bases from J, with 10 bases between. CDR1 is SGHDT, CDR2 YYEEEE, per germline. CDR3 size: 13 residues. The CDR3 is CASSSLGAYEQYF. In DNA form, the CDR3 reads TGTGCCAGCAGCAGCTTGGGCGCCTACGAGCAGTACTTC. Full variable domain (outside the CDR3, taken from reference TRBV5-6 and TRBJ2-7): DAGVTQSPTHLIKTRGQQVTLRCSPKSGHDTVSWYQQALGQGPQFIFQYYEEEERQRGNFPDRFSGHQFPNYSSELNVNALLLGDSALYLCASSSLGAYEQYFGPGTRLTVT.

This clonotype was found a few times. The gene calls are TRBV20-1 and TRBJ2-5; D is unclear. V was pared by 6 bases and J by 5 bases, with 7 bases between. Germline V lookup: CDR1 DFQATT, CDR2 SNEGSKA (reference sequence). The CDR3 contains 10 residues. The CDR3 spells CSAAEETQYF. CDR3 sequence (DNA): TGCAGTGCGGCCGAGGAGACCCAGTACTTC.

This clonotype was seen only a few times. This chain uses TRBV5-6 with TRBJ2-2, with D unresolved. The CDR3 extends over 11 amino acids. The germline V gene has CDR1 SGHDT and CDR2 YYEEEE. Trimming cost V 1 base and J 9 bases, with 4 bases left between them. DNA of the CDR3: TGTGCCAGCAGCTTGAACTGGGAGCTGTTTTTT. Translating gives CASSLNWELFF. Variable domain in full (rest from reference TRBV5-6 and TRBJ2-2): DAGVTQSPTHLIKTRGQQVTLRCSPKSGHDTVSWYQQALGQGPQFIFQYYEEEERQRGNFPDRFSGHQFPNYSSELNVNALLLGDSALYLCASSLNWELFFGEGSRLTVL.

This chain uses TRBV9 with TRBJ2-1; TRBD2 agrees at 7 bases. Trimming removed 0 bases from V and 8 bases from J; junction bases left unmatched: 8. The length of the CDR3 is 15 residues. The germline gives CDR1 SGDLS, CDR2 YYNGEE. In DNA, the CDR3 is TGTGCCAGCAGCGTAGGTAGAGGGAGGGCCGATGAGCAGTTCTTC. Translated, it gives CASSVGRGRADEQFF. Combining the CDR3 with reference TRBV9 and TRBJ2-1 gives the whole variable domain DSGVTQTPKHLITATGQRVTLRCSPRSGDLSVYWYQQSLDQGLQFLIQYYNGEERAKGNILERFSAQQFPDLHSELNLSSLELGDSALYFCASSVGRGRADEQFFGPGTRLTVL.

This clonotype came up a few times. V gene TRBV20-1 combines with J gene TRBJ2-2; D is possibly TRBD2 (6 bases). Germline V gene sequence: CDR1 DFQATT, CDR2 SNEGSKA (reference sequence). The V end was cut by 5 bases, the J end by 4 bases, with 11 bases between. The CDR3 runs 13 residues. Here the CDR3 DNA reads TGCAGTGCTTCGACTAGTCGCACCGGGGAGCTGTTTTTT. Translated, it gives CSASTSRTGELFF.

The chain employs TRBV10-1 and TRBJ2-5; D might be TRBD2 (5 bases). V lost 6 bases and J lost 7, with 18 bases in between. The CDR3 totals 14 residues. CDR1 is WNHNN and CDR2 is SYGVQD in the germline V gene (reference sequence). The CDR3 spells CASSDTLGMATQYF. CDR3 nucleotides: TGCGCCAGCAGCGACACACTAGGCATGGCGACCCAGTACTTC.

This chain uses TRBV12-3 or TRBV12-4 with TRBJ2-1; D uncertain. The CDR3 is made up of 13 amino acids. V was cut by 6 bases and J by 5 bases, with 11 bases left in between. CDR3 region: CASSPQLDNEQFF. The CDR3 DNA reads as TGTGCCAGCAGCCCCCAATTGGACAATGAGCAGTTCTTC.

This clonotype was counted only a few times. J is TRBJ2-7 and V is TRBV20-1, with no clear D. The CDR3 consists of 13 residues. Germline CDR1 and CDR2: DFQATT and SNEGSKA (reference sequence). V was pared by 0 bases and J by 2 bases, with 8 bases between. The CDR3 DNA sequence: TGCAGTGCTAGAGATATACGGGCCTACGAGCAGTACTTC. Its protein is CSARDIRAYEQYF.

The chain's CDR3 is CASSSPLGGGRADTQYF. The CDR3 DNA sequence: TGTGCCAGCAGCTCACCTTTAGGCGGGGGGAGGGCAGATACGCAGTATTTT. The rearrangement joins TRBV7-2 to TRBJ2-3; TRBD2 matches 8 bases. The CDR3 spans 17 residues. Looked up from germline, CDR1 is SGHTA and CDR2 is FQGNSA. J lost 4 bases, V lost 4 bases, and 13 bases had no gene match.

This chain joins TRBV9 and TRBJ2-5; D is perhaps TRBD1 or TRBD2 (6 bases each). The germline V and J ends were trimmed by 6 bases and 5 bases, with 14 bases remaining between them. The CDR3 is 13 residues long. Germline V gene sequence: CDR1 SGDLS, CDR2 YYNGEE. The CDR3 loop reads CASNPGAGETQYF. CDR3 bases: TGTGCCAGCAACCCGGGGGCCGGGGAGACCCAGTACTTC.

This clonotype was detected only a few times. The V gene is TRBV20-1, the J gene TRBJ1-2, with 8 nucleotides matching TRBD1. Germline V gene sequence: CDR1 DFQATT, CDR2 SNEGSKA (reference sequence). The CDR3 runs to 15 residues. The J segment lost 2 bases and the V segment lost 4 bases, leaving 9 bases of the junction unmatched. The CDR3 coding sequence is TGCAGTGCTATGAAGGCGGACAGGGCGAACTATGGCTACACCTTC. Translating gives CSAMKADRANYGYTF.

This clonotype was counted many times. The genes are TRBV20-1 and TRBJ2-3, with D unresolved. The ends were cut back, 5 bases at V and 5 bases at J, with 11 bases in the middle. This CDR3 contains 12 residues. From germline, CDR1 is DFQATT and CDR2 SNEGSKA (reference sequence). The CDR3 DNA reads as TGCAGTGCTCCGCTTGACCTAGATACGCAGTATTTT. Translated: CSAPLDLDTQYF.

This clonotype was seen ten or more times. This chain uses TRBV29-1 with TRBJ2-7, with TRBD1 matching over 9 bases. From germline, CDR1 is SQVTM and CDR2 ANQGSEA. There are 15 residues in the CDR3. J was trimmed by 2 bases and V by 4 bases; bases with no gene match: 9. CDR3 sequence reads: CSVGRTRQGAYEQYF. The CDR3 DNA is TGCAGCGTTGGTCGGACCCGACAGGGGGCCTACGAGCAGTACTTC.

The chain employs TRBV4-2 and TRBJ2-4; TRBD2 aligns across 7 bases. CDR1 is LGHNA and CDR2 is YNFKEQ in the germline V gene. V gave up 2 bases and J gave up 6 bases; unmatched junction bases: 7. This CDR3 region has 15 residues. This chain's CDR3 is CASSQLTSDVNIQYF. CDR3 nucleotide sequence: TGTGCCAGCAGCCAATTAACTAGCGACGTAAACATTCAGTACTTC.

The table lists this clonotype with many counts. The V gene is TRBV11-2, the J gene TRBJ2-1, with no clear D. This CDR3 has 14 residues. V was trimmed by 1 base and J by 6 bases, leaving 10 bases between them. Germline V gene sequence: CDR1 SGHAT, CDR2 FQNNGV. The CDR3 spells CASSLGLTGNEQFF. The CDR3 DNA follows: TGTGCCAGCAGCTTAGGGTTGACGGGCAATGAGCAGTTCTTC.

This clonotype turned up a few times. CDR3 DNA: TGTGCCAGCAGTTTTTCGGGGACCGGGGAGCTGTTTTTT. The encoded protein is CASSFSGTGELFF. The chain is built from TRBV12-3 or TRBV12-4 and TRBJ2-2; D might be TRBD2 (5 bases). CDR3 length equals 13 residues. Trimming cost V 3 bases and J 5 bases, with 7 bases left between them.

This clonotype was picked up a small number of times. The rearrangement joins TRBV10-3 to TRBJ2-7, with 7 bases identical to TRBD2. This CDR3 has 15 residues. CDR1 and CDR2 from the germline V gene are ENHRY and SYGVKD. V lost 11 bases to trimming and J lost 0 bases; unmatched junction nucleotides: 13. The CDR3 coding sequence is TGTGCCCTTTCGGGTGGCGGGGGTAACTCCTACGAGCAGTACTTC. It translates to CALSGGGGNSYEQYF.

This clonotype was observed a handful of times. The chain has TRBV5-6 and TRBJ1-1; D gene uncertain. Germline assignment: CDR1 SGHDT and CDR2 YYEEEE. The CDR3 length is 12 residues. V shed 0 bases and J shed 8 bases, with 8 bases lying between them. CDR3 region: CASSLAVGEAFF. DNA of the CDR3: TGTGCCAGCAGCTTGGCGGTGGGGGAAGCTTTCTTT.

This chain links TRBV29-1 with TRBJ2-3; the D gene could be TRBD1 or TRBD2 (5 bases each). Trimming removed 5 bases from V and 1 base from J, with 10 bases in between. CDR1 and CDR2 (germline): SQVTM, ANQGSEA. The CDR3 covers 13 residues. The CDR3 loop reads CSVTGTGTDTQYF. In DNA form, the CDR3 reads TGCAGCGTTACCGGGACGGGCACAGATACGCAGTATTTT.

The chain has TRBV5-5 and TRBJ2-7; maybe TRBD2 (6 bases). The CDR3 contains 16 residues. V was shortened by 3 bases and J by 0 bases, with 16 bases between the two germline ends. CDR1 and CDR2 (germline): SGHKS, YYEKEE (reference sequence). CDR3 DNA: TGTGCCAGCAGCTGGACCGGGACTTCTAGCTCCTACGAGCAGTACTTC. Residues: CASSWTGTSSSYEQYF.

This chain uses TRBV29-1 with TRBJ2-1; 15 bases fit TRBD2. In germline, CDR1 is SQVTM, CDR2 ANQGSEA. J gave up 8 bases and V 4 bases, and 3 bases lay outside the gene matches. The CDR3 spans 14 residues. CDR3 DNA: TGCAGCGTTGGGACTAGCGGGGGGGACGATGAGCAGTTCTTC. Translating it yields CSVGTSGGDDEQFF.